This entry describes one TCR beta chain. V trimming: 6 bases; J trimming: 7 bases; junction bases outside the gene matches: 2. There are 12 residues in the CDR3. Germline V lookup: CDR1 SNHLY, CDR2 FYNNEI. The assay was immunoSEQ multiplex PCR, and TCRdb's table has in-frame clones only and misses some. The table includes about 68,000 clones, less than 95% detected once. This record belongs to a study of T cell changes during pregnancy in multiple sclerosis. The receptor was isolated from a female donor with multiple sclerosis, enrolled in a pregnancy study. Sequenced here: peripheral blood, sampled in the second trimester of pregnancy. The V and J genes are TRBV2 and TRBJ2-7, with TRBD2 identical over 11 bases. CDR3 DNA sequence: TGTGCCAGCAGGGTAGCGGGGGGGGAGCAGTACTTC. Translated: CASRVAGGEQYF.